This T cell receptor (beta chain) originates from a study of blood T cell repertoires in COVID-19. At the level of the study: The origin of the acute and convalescent COVID-19 samples was the United States, Italy and Spain.

Germline V lookup: CDR1 KGHDR, CDR2 SFDVKD. After removal of 3 bases from V and 9 bases from J, the junction contained 9 bases not matched to a gene. This CDR3 comprises 14 residues. Authors' analysis steps: The authors estimated nucleated cell counts from reference gene primer amplification. Some clones are missing from TCRdb's copy, which holds only in-frame ones; the method was immunoSEQ multiplex PCR. The D gene and trimming were derived from the DNA, and the V and J assignments and clone size from that table. The repertoire has hundreds of thousands of clones, about 90% of them found once; the top ten carry less than 3.5%.

The rearrangement joins TRBV24-1 to TRBJ1-2, with TRBD1 identical over 7 bases. The sequencing sample was made of peripheral blood. The receptor's source is a woman aged 18-30 years who had recovered from COVID-19. In nucleotides, the CDR3 is TGTGCCACCAGTGATGACAGGGTTCCAACGCGCTACACCTTC. Translation gives CATSDDRVPTRYTF.